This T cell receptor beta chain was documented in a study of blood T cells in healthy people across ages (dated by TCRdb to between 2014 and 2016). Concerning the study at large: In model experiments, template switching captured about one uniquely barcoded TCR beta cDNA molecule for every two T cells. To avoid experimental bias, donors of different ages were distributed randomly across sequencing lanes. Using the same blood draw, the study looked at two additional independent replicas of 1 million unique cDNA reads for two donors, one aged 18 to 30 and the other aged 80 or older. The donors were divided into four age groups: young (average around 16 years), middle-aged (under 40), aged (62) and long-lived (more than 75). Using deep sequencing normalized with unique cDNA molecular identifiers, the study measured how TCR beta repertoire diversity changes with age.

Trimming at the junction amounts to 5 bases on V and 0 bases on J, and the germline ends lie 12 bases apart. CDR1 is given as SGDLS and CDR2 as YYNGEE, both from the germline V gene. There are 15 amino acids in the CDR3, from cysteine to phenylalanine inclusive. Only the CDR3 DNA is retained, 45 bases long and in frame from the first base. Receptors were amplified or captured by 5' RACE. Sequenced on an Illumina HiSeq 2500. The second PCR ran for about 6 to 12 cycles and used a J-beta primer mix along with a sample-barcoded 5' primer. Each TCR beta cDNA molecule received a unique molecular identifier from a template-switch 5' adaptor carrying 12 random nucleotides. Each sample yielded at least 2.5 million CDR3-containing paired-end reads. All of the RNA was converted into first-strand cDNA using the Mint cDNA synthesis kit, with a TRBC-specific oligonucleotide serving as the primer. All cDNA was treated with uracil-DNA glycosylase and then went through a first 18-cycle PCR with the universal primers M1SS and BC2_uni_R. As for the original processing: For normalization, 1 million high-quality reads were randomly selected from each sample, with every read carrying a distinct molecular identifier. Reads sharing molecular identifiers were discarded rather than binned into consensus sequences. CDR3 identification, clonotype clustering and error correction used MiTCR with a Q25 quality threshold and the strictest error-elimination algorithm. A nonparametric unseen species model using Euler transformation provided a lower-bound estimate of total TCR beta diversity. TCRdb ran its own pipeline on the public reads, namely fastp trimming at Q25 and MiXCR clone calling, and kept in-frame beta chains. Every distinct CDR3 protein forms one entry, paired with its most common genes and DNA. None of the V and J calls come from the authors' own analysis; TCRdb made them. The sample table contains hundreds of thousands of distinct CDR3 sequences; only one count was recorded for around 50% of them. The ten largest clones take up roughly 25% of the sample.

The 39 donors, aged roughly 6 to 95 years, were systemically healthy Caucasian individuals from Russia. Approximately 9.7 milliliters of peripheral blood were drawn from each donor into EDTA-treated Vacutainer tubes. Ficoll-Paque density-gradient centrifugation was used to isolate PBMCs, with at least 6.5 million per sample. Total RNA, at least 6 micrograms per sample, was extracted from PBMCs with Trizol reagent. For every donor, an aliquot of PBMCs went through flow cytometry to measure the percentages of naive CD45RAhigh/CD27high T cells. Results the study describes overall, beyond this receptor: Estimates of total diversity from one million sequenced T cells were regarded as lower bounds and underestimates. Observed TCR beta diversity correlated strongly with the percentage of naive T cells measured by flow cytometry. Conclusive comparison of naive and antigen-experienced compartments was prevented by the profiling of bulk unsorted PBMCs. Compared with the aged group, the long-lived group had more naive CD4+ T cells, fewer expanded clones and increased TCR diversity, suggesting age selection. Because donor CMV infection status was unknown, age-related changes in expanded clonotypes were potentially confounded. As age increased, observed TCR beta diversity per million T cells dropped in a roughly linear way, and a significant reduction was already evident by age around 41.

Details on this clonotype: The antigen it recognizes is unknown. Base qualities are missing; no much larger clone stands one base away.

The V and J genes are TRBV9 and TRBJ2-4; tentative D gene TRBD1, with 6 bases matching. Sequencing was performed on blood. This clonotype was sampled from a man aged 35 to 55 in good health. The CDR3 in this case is CASSSGVLAKNIQYF. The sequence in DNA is TGTGCCAGCAGTTCAGGGGTACTAGCCAAAAACATTCAGTACTTC.